This T cell receptor (beta chain) is from a study of T cells in Graves' hyperthyroidism and ophthalmopathy. Subjects aged 18 to 65 presented with newly diagnosed hyperthyroidism of less than 2 months' duration. It was 10 ml of fresh peripheral blood that supplied the PBMCs. This clonotype is categorized as hyperexpanded (1% or more). Its target is unknown. What was amplified from RNA transcripts were TCR beta CDR3 regions. A first-round RT-PCR of the TCR CDR3 used the HTBI primer set. TCRdb used MiXCR to reprocess the multiplex PCR reads, holding one entry per CDR3 protein. Here the sample spans some 210,000 distinct CDR3 sequences, approximately 17% being singletons. Study outcomes and limitations: Peripheral blood also featured most of the thyroid clonotypes expanded above 0.001. Ophthalmopathy onset followed model prediction by a median approximately 7 months.

The source of this sequence is a man in his fifties with Graves' hyperthyroidism. The sequenced sample consisted of blood.

The CDR3 DNA reads TGTGCCAGCAGCCCCCCTAGCGGTTCCTACGAGCAGTACTTC. Its protein product is CASSPPSGSYEQYF. V and J are TRBV7-9 and TRBJ2-7, with 7 bases lining up with TRBD2. The CDR3 extends over 14 amino acids. Germline V gene lookup returns CDR1 SEHNR and CDR2 FQNEAQ (reference sequence). Unmatched junction bases numbered 5, after V lost 5 bases and J lost 1 base.